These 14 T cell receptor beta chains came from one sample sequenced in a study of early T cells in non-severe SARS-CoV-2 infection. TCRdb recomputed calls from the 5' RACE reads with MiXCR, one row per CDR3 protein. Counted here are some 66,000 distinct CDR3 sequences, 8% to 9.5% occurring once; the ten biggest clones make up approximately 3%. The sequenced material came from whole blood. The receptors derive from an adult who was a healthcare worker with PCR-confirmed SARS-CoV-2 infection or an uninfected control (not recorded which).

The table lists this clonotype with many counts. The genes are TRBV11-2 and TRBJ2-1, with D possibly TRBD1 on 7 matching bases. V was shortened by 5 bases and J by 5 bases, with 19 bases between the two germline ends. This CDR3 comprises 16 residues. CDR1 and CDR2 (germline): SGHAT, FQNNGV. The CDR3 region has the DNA TGTGCCAGCAGCCCAACCCAGGGGGGCGCACACAATGAGCAGTTCTTC. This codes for CASSPTQGGAHNEQFF. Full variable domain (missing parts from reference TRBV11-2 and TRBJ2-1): EAGVAQSPRYKIIEKRQSVAFWCNPISGHATLYWYQQILGQGPKLLIQFQNNGVVDDSQLPKDRFSAERLKGVDSTLKIQPAKLEDSAVYLCASSPTQGGAHNEQFFGPGTRLTVL.

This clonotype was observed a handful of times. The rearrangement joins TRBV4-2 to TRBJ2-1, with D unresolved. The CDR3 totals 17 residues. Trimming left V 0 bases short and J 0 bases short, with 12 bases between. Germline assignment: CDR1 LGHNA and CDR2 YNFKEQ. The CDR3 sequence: CASSQDLSDRSYNEQFF. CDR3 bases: TGTGCCAGCAGCCAAGATTTGTCGGACCGCTCCTACAATGAGCAGTTCTTC.

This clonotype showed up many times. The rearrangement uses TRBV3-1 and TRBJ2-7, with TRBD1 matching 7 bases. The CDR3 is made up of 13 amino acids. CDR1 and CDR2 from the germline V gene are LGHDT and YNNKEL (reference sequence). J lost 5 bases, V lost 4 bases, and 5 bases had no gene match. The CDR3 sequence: CASSLRQGDEQYF. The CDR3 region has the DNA TGTGCCAGCAGCCTGCGACAGGGCGACGAGCAGTACTTC.

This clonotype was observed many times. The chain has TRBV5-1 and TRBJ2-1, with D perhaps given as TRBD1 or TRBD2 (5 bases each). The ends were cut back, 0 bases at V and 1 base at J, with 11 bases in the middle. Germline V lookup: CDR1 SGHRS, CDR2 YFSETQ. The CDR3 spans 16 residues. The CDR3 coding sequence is TGCGCCAGCAGCTTGGGAGGGGAACCTTCCTACAATGAGCAGTTCTTC. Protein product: CASSLGGEPSYNEQFF. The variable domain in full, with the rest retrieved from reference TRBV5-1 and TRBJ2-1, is KAGVTQTPRYLIKTRGQQVTLSCSPISGHRSVSWYQQTPGQGLQFLFEYFSETQRNKGNFPGRFSGRQFSNSRSEMNVSTLELGDSALYLCASSLGGEPSYNEQFFGPGTRLTVL.

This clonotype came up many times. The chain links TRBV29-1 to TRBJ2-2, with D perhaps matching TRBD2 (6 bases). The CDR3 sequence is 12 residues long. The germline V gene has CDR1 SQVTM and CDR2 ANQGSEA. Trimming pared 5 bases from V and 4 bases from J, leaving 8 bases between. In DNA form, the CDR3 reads TGCAGCGTTTTGGGGGGCACCGGGGAGCTGTTTTTT. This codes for CSVLGGTGELFF.

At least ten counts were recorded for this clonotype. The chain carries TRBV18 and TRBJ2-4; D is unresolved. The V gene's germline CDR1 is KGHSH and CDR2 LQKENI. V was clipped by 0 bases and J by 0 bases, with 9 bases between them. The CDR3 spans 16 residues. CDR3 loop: CASSPPENPAKNIQYF. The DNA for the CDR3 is TGTGCCAGCTCACCACCAGAGAATCCAGCCAAAAACATTCAGTACTTC.

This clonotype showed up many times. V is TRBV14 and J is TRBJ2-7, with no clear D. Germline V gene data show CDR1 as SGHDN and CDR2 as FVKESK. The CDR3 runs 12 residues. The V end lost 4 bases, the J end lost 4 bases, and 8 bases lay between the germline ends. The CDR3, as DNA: TGTGCCAGCAGCCTGAGCCATTACGAGCAGTACTTC. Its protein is CASSLSHYEQYF. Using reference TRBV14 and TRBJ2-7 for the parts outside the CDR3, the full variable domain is EAGVTQFPSHSVIEKGQTVTLRCDPISGHDNLYWYRRVMGKEIKFLLHFVKESKQDESGMPNNRFLAERTGGTYSTLKVQPAELEDSGVYFCASSLSHYEQYFGPGTRLTVT.

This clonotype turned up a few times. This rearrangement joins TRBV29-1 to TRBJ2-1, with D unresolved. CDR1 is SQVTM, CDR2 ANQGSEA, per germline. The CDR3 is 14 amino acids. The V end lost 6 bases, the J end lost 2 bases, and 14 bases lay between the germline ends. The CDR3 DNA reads TGCAGCGTGGGGTCGGGCTTGCCCTACAATGAGCAGTTCTTC. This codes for CSVGSGLPYNEQFF.

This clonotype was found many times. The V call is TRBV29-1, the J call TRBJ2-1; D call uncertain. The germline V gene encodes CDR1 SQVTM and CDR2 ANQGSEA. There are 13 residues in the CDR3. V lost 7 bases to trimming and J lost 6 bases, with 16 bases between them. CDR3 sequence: CSGAHSPSNEQFF. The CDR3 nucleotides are TGCAGCGGGGCACACTCCCCTAGCAATGAGCAGTTCTTC.

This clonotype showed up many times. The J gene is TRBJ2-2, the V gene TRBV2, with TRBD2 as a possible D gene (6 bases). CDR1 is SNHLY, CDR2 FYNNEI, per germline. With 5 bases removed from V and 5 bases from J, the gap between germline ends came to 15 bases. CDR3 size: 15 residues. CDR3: CASSKEGRGTGELFF. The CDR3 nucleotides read TGTGCCAGCAGTAAGGAGGGGCGCGGGACCGGGGAGCTGTTTTTT. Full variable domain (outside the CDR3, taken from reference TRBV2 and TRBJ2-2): EPEVTQTPSHQVTQMGQEVILRCVPISNHLYFYWYRQILGQKVEFLVSFYNNEISEKSEIFDDQFSVERPDGSNFTLKIRSTKLEDSAMYFCASSKEGRGTGELFFGEGSRLTVL.

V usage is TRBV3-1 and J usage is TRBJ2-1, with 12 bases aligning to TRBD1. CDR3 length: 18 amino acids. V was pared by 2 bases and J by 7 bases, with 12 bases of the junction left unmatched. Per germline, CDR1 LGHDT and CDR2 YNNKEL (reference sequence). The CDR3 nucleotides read TGTGCCAGCAGCCAACTAGATGGGACAGGGGGCTTGGTAAATGAGCAGTTCTTC. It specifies CASSQLDGTGGLVNEQFF.

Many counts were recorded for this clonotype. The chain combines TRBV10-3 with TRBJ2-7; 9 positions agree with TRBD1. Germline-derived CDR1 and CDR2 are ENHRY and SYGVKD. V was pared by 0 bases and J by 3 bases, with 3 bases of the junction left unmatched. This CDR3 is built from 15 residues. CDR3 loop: CAISESGTGSYEQYF. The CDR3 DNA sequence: TGTGCCATCAGTGAGTCCGGGACAGGGAGCTACGAGCAGTACTTC.

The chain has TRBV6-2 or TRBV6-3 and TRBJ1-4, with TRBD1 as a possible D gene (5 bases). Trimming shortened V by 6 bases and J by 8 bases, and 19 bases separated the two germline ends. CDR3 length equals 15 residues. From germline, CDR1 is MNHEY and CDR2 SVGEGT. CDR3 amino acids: CASSQGVGRTEKLFF. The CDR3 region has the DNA TGTGCCAGCAGCCAAGGGGTCGGACGGACCGAAAAACTGTTTTTT.

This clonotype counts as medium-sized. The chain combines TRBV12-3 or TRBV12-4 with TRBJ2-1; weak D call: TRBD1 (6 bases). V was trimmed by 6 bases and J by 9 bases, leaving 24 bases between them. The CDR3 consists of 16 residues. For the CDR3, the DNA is TGTGCCAGCAGCCTCTCGTCCGTCAGCTTGGGGGCTGAGCAGTTCTTC. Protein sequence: CASSLSSVSLGAEQFF.